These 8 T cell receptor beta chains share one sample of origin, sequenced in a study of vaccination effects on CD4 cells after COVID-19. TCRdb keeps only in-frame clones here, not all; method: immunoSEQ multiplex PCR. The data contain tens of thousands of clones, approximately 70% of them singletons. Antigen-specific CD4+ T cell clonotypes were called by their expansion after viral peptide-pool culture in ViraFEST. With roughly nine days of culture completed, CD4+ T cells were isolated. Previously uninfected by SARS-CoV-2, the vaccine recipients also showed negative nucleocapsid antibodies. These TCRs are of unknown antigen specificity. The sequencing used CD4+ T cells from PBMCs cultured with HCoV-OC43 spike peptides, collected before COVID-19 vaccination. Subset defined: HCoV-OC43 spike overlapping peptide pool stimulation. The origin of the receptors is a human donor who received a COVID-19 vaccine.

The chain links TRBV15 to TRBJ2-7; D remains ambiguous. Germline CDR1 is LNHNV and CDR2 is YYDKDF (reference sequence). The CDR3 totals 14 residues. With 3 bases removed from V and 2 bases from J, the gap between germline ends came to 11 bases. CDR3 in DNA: TGTGCCACCAGCAGGGGCCGCATAGCCTACGAGCAGTACGTC. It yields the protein CATSRGRIAYEQYV.

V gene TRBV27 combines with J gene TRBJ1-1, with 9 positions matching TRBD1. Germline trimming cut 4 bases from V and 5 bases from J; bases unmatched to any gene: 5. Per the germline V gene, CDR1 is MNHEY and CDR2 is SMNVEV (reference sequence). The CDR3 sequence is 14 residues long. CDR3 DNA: TGTGCCAGCAGTTCCGGACAGGGGCGGACTGAAGCTTTCTTT. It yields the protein CASSSGQGRTEAFF.

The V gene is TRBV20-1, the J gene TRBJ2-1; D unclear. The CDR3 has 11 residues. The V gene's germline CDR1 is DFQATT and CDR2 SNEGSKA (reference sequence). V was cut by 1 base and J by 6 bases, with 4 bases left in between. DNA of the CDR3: TGCAGTGCTAGAGTTGTCAATGAGCAGTTCTTC. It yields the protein CSARVVNEQFF.

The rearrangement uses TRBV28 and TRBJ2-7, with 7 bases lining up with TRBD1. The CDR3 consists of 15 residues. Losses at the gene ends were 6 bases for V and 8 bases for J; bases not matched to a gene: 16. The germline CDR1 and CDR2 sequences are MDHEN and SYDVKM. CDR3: CASRGTSQGRGKQYV. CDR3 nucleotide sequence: TGTGCCAGCAGAGGGACCTCACAGGGCAGGGGGAAGCAGTACGTC.

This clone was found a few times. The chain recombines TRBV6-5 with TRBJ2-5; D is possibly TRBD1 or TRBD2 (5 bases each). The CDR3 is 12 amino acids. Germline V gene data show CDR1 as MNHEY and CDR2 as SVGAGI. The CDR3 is CSTRGFQETQYF. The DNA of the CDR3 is TGTTCGACACGGGGCTTCCAAGAGACCCAGTACTTC.

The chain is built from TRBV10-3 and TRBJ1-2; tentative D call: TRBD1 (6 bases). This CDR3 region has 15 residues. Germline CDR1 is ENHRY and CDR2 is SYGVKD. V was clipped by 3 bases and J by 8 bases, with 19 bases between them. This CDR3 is CAISEEGWGAPGYTF. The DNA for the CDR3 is TGTGCCATCAGTGAAGAGGGTTGGGGGGCACCGGGCTACACCTTC.

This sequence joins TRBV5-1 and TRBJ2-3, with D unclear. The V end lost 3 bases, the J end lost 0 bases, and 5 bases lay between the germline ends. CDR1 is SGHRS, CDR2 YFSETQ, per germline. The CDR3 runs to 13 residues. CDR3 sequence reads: CASSSDSTDTQYF. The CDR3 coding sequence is TGCGCCAGCAGCTCGGACAGCACAGATACGCAGTATTTT.

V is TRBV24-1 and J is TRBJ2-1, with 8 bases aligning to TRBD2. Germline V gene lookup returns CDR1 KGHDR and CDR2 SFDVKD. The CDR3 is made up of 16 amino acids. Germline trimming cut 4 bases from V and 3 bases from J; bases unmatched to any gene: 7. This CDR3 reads CATSDSRAGGYNEQFF. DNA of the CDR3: TGTGCCACCAGTGACTCCCGGGCGGGGGGCTACAATGAGCAGTTCTTC.